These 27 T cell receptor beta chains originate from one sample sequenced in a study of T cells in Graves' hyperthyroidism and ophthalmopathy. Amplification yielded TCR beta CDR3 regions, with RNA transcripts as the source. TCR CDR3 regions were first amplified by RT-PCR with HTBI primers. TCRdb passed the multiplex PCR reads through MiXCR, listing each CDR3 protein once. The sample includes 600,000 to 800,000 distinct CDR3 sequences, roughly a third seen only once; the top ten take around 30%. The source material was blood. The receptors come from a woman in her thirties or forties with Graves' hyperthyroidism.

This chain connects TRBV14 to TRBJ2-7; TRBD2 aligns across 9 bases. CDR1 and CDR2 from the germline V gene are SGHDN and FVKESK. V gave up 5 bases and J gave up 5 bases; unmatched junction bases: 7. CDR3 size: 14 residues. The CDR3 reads CASSASGTSNEQYF. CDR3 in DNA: TGTGCCAGCAGCGCCTCAGGGACTAGCAACGAGCAGTACTTC. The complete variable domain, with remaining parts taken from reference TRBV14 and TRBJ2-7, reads EAGVTQFPSHSVIEKGQTVTLRCDPISGHDNLYWYRRVMGKEIKFLLHFVKESKQDESGMPNNRFLAERTGGTYSTLKVQPAELEDSGVYFCASSASGTSNEQYFGPGTRLTVT.

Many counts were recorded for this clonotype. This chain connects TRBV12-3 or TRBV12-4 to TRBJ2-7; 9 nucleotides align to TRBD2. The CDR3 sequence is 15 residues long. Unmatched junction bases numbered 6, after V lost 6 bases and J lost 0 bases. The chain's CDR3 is CASRPSGLASYEQYF. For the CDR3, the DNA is TGTGCCAGCAGACCTTCGGGACTAGCCTCCTACGAGCAGTACTTC.

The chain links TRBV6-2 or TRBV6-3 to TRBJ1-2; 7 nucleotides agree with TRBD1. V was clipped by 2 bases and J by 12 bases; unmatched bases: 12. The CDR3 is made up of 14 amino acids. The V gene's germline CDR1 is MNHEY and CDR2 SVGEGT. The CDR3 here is CASSYPGQPFGNTF. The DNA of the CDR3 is TGTGCCAGCAGTTACCCGGGACAGCCCTTTGGAAACACCTTC.

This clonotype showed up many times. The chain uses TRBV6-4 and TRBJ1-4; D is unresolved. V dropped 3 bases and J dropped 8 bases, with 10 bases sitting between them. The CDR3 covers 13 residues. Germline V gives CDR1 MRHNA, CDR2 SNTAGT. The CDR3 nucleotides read TGTGCCAGCAGTGATGGTCTCGGAGAAAAACTGTTTTTT. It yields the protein CASSDGLGEKLFF.

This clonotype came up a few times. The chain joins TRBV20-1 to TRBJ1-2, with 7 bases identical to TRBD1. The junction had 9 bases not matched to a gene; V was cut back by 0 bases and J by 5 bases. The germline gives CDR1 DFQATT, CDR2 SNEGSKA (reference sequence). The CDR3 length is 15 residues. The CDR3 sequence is CSARDPDRDAYGYTF. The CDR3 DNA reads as TGCAGTGCTAGAGATCCCGACAGGGACGCTTATGGCTACACCTTC.

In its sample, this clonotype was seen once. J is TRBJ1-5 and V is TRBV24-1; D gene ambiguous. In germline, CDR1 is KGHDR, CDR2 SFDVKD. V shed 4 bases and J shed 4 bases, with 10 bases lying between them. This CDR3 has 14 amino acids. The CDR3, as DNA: TGTGCCACCAGTGAGACAACCCTTAATCAGCCCCAGCATTTT. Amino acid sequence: CATSETTLNQPQHF.

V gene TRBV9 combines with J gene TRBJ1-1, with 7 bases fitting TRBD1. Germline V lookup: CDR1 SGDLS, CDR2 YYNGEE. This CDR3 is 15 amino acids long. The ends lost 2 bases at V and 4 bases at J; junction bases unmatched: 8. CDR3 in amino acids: CASSVTGVKGTEAFF. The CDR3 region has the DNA TGTGCCAGCAGCGTCACAGGGGTCAAGGGCACTGAAGCTTTCTTT. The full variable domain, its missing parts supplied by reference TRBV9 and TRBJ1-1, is DSGVTQTPKHLITATGQRVTLRCSPRSGDLSVYWYQQSLDQGLQFLIQYYNGEERAKGNILERFSAQQFPDLHSELNLSSLELGDSALYFCASSVTGVKGTEAFFGQGTRLTVV.

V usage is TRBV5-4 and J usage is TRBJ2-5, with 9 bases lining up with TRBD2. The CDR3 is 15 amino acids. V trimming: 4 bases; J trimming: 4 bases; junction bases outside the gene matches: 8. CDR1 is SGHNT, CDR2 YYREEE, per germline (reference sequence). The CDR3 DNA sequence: TGTGCCAGCAGCCCAGTGATAGCGGGAGCAGAGACCCAGTACTTC. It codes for CASSPVIAGAETQYF.

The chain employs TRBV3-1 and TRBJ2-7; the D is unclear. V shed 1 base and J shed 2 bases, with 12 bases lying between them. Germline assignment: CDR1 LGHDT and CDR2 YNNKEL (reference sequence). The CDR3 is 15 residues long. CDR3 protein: CASSQGVTLTYEQYF. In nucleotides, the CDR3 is TGTGCCAGCAGCCAAGGGGTAACGTTAACCTACGAGCAGTACTTC.

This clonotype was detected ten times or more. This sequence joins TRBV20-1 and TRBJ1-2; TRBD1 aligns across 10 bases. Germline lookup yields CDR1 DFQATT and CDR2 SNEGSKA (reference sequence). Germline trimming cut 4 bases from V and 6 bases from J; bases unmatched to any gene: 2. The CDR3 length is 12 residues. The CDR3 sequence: CSATDRGDGYTF. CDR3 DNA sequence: TGCAGTGCTACGGACAGGGGGGATGGCTACACCTTC.

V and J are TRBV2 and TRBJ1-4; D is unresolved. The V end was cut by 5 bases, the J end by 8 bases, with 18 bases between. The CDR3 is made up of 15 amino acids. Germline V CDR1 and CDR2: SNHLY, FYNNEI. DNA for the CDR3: TGTGCCAGCAGTTTATCCCCAAATAGCGTCGAAAAACTGTTTTTT. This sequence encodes CASSLSPNSVEKLFF.

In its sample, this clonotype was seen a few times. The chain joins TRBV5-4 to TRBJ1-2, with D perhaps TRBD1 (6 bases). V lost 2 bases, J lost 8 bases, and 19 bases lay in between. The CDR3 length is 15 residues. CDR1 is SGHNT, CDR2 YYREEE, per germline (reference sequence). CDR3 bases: TGTGCCAGCAGCTTCCTAGATCCGGACAGTAGGGGCTACACCTTC. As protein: CASSFLDPDSRGYTF.

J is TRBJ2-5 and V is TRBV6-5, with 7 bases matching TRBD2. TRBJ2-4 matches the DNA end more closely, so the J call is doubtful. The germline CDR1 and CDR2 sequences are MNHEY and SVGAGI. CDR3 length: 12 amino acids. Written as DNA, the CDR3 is TGTGCCAGCACCCCGGGGGGAAACATTCAGTACTTC. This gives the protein CASTPGGNIQYF.

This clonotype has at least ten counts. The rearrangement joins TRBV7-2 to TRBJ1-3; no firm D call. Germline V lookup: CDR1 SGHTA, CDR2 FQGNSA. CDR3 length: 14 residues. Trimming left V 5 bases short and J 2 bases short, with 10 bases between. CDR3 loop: CASSPDAAGNTIYF. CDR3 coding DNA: TGTGCCAGCAGCCCAGACGCCGCTGGAAACACCATATATTTT.

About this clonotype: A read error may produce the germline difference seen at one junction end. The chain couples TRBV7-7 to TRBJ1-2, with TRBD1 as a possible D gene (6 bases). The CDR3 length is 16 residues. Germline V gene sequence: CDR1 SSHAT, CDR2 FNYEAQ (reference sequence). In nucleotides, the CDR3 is TGTGCTAGCAGCGTTTTCCAGGGGACCGTGTCCAATGGCTACACCTTC. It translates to CASSVFQGTVSNGYTF.

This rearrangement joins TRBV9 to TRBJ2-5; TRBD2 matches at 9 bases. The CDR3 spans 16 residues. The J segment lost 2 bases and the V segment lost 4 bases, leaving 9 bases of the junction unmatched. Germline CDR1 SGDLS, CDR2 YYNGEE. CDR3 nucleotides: TGTGCCAGCAGCTTTCTAGCGGGGTCCCTTCAAGAGACCCAGTACTTC. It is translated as CASSFLAGSLQETQYF.

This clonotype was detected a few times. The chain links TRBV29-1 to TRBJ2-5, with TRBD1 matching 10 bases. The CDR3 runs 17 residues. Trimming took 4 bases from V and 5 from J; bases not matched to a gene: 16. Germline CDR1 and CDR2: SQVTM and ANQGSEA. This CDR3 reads CSVGGIVRDRGGETQYF. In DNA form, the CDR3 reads TGCAGCGTTGGAGGCATAGTAAGGGACAGGGGCGGTGAGACCCAGTACTTC.

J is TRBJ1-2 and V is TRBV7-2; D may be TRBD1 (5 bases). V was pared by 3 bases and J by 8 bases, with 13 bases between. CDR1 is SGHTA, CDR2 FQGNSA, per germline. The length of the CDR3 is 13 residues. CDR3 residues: CASSFGRVRGYTF. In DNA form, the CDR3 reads TGTGCCAGCAGCTTTGGCAGGGTGAGGGGCTACACCTTC.

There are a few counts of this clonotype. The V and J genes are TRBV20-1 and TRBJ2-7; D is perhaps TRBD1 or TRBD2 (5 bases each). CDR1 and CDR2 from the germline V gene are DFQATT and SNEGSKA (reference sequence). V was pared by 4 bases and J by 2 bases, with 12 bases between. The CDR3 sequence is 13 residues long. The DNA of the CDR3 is TGCAGTGCTATAGGGACCGAAACCTACGAGCAGTACTTC. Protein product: CSAIGTETYEQYF.

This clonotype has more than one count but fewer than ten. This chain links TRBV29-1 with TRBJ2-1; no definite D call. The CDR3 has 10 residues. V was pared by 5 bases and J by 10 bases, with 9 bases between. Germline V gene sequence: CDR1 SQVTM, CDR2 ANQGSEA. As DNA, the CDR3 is TGCAGCGTTCGGACCGGCGAGCAGTTCTTC. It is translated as CSVRTGEQFF.

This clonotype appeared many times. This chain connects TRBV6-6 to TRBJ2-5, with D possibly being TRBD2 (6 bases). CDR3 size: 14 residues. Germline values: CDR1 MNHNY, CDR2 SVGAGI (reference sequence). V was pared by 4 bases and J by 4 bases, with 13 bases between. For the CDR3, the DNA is TGTGCCAGCAGTTTCGACACAGCGGGAGAGACCCAGTACTTC. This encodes CASSFDTAGETQYF.

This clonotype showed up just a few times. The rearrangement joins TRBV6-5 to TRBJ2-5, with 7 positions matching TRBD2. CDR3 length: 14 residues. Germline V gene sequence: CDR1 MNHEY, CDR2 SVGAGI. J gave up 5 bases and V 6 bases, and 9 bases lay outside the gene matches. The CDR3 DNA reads TGTGCCAGCAGCCCCGTGTGGGAGGGGGAGACCCAGTACTTC. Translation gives CASSPVWEGETQYF.

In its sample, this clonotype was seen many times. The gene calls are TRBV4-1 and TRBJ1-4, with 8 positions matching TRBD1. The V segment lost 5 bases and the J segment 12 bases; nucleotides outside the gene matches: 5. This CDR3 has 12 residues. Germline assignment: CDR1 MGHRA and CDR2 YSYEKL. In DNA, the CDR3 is TGCGCCAGCAGCAACAGGGGGAAGGAACTGTTTTTT. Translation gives CASSNRGKELFF.

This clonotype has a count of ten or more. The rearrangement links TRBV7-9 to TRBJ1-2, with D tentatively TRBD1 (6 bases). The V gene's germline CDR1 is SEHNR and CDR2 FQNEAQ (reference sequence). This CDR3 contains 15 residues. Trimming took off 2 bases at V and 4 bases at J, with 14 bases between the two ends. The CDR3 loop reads CASSLSQGQSYGYTF. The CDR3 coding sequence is TGTGCCAGCAGCTTATCGCAGGGACAATCCTATGGCTACACCTTC.

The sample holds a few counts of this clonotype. CDR3 in amino acids: CASRKGQGSNQPQHF. As DNA, the CDR3 is TGTGCCAGCAGAAAGGGACAGGGGAGCAATCAGCCCCAGCATTTT. The chain couples TRBV5-8 to TRBJ1-5, with 10 positions matching TRBD1. V shed 5 bases and J 1 base; nucleotides not matched to a gene: 3. The germline gives CDR1 SGHTS, CDR2 YDEGEE. This CDR3 has 15 residues.

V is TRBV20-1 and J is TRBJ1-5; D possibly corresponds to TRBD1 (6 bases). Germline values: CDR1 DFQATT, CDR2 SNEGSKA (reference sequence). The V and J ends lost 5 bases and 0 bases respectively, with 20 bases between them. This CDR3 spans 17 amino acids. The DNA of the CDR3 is TGCAGTGCTTCCGCGCTGGGGGGGCGGGATAGCAATCAGCCCCAGCATTTT. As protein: CSASALGGRDSNQPQHF.

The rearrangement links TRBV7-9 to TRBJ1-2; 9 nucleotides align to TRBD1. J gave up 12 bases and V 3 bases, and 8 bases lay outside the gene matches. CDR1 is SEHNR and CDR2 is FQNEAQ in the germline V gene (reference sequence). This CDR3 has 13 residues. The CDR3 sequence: CASSLGQGGGHTF. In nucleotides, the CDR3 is TGTGCCAGCAGCTTGGGACAGGGCGGCGGCCACACCTTC.